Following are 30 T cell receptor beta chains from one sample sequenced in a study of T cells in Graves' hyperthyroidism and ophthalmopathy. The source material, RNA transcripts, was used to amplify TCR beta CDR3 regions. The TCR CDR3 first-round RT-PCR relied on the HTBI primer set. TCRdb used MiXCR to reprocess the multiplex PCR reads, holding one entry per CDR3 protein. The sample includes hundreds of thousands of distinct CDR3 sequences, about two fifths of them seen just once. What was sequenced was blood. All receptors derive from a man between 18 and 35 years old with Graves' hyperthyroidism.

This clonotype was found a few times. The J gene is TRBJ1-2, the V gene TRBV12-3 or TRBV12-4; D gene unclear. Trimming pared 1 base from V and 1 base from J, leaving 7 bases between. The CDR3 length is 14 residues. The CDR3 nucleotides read TGTGCCAGCAGTTTAGATTCGGATAACTATGGCTACACCTTC. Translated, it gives CASSLDSDNYGYTF.

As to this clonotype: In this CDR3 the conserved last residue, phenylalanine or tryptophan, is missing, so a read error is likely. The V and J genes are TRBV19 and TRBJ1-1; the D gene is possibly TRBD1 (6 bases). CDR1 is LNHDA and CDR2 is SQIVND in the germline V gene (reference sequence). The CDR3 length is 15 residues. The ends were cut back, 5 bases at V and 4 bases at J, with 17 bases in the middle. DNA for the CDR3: TGTGCCAGTAGTCAAGAACAGGGTTTCAGCACTGAAGCTTTCCTT. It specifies CASSQEQGFSTEAFL.

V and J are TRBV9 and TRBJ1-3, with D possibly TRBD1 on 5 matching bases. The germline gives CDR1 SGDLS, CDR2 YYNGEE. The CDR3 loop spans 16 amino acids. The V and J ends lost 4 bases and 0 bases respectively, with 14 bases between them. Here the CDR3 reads CASSRGDSDSGNTIYF. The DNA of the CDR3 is TGTGCCAGCAGCCGAGGGGACTCAGACTCTGGAAACACCATATATTTT.

The CDR3 is CASSYRGNQPQQYF. In DNA, the CDR3 is TGTGCCAGCAGTTACCGCGGCAATCAGCCCCAGCAGTACTTC. The genes are TRBV12-3 or TRBV12-4 and TRBJ2-7; D not certain. The ends were cut back, 4 bases at V and 8 bases at J, with 18 bases in the middle. The CDR3 loop spans 14 amino acids.

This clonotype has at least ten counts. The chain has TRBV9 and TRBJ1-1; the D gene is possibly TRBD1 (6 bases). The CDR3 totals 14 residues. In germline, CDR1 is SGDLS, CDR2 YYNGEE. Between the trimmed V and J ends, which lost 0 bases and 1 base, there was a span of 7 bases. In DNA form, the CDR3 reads TGTGCCAGCAGCGTAGGGGACACGAACACTGAAGCTTTCTTT. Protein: CASSVGDTNTEAFF.

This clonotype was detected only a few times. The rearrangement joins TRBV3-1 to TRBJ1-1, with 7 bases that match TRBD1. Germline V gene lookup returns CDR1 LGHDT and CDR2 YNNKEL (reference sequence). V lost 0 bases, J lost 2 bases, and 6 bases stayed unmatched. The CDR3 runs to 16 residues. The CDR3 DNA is TGTGCCAGCAGCCAAGATCAGGGGACAGCTAACACTGAAGCTTTCTTT. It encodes CASSQDQGTANTEAFF.

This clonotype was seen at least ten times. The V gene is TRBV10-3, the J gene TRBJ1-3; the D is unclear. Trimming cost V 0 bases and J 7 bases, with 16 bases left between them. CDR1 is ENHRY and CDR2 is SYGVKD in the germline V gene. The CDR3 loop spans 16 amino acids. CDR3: CAISESPTRRGNTIYF. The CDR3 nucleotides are TGTGCCATCAGTGAGTCACCCACTCGTCGAGGTAACACCATATATTTT.

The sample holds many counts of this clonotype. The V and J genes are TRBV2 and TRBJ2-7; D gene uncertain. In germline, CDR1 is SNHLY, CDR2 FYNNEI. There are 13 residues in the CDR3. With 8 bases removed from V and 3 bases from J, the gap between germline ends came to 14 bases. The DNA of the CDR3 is TGTGCCAGCCTCCTGGACGCCGTCTACGAGCAGTACTTC. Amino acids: CASLLDAVYEQYF.

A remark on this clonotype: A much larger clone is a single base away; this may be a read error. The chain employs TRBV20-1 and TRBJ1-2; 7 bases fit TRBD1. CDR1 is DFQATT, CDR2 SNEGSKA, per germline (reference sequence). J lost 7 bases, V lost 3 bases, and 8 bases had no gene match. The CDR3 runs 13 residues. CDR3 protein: CSASDREGVGYTF. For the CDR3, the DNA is TGCAGTGCTAGTGACAGGGAGGGGGTTGGCTACACCTTC.

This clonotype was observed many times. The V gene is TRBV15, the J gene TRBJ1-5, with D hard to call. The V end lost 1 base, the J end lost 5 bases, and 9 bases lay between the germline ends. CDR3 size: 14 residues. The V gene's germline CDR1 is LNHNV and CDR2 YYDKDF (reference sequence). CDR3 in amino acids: CATSRVQPDQPQHF. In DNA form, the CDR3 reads TGTGCCACCAGCAGAGTTCAGCCAGATCAGCCCCAGCATTTT.

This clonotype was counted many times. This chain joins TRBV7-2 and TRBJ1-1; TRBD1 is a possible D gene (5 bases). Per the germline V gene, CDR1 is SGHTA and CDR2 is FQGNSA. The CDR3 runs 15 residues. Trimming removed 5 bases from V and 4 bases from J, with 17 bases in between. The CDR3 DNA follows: TGTGCCAGCAGCCCAGAGGGGATTGCAGGCACTGAAGCTTTCTTT. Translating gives CASSPEGIAGTEAFF. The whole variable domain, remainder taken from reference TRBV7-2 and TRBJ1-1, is GAGVSQSPSNKVTEKGKDVELRCDPISGHTALYWYRQSLGQGLEFLIYFQGNSAPDKSGLPSDRFSAERTGGSVSTLTIQRTQQEDSAVYLCASSPEGIAGTEAFFGQGTRLTVV.

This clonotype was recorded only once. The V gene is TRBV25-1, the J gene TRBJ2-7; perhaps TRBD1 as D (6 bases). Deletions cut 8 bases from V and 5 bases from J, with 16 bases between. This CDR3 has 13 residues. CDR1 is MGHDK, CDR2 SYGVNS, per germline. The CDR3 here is CASRAQGNDEQYF. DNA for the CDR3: TGTGCCAGCCGAGCTCAGGGGAACGACGAGCAGTACTTC.

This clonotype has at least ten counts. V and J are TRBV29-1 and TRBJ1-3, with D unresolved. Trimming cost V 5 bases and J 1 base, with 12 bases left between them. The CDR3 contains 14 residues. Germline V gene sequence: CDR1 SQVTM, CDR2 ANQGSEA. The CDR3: CSVLAPVSGNTIYF. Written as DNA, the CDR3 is TGCAGCGTTTTGGCGCCCGTATCTGGAAACACCATATATTTT.

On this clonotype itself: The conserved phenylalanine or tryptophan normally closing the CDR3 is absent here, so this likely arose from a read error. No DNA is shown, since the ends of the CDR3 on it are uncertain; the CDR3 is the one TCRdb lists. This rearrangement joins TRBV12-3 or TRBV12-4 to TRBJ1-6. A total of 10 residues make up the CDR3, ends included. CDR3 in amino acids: CASSLGAAYY.

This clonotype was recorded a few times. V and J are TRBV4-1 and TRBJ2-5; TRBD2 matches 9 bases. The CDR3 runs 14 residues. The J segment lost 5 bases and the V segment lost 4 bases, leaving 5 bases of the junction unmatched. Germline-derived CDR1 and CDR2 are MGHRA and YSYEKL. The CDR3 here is CASSRLAVLETQYF. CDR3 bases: TGCGCCAGCAGCCGACTAGCGGTCCTGGAGACCCAGTACTTC.

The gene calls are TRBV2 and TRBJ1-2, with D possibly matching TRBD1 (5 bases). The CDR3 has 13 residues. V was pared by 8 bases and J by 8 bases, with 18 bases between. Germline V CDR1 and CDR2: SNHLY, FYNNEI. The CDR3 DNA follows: TGTGCCAGCCCCTACGAGGGGCCGGTGGGCTACACCTTC. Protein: CASPYEGPVGYTF.

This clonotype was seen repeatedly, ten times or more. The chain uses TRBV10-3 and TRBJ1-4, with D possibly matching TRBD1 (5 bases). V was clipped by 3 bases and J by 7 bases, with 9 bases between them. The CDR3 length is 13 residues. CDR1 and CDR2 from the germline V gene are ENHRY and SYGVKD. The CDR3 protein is CAISDGGGEKLFF. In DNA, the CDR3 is TGTGCCATCAGTGACGGTGGGGGTGAAAAACTGTTTTTT.

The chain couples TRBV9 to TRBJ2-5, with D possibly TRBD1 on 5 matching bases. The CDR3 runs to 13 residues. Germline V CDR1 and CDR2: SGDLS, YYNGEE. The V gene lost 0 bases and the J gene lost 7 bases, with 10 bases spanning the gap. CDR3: CASSVDGAGTQYF. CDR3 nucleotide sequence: TGTGCCAGCAGCGTAGATGGGGCTGGGACCCAGTACTTC.

In DNA form, the CDR3 reads TGTGCCAGCAGCCAAGAGGGGCAGGGTTCCTACGAGCAGTACTTC. Encoded protein: CASSQEGQGSYEQYF. J is TRBJ2-7 and V is TRBV7-2; D is possibly TRBD1 or TRBD2 (5 bases each). CDR1 and CDR2 from the germline V gene are SGHTA and FQGNSA. Trimming removed 5 bases at V and 1 base at J, with 15 bases between. The CDR3 has 15 residues.

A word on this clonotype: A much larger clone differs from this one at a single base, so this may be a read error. In DNA form, the CDR3 reads TGTGCCATCAGTGACAGGGTAGAGACCCAGTACTTC. Translation gives CAISDRVETQYF. The V gene is TRBV10-3, the J gene TRBJ2-5, with D possibly matching TRBD1 (5 bases). This CDR3 spans 12 amino acids. CDR1 and CDR2 (germline): ENHRY, SYGVKD. The V end was cut by 3 bases, the J end by 4 bases, with 6 bases between.

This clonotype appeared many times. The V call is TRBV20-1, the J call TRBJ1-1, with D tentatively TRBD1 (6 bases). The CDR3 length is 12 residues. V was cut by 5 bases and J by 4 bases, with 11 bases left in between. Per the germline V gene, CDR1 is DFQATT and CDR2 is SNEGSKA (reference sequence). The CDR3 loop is CSAPQGGTEAFF. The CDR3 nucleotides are TGCAGTGCTCCACAAGGGGGCACTGAAGCTTTCTTT.

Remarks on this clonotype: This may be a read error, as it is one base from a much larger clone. The CDR3 region has the DNA TGTGCCATCAGCGCTAGCGGGATGGCCGGGGAGCTGTTTTTT. Amino acid sequence: CAISASGMAGELFF. The genes are TRBV10-3 and TRBJ2-2; 9 bases fit TRBD2. Germline-derived CDR1 and CDR2 are ENHRY and SYGVKD. This CDR3 has 14 residues. V gave up 6 bases and J gave up 6 bases; unmatched junction bases: 5.

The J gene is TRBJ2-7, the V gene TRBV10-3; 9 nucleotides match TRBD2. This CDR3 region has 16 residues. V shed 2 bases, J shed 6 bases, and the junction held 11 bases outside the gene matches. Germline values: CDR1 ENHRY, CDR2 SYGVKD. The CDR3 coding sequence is TGTGCCATCAGTGAGGAGGCGGGAGGGACTATGGGCGAGCAGTACTTC. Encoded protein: CAISEEAGGTMGEQYF.

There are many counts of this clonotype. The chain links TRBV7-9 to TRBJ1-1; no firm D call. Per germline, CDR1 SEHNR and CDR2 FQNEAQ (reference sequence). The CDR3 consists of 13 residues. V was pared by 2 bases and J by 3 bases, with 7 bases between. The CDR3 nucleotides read TGTGCCAGCAGCTTACTGGCGGACACTGAAGCTTTCTTT. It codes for CASSLLADTEAFF.

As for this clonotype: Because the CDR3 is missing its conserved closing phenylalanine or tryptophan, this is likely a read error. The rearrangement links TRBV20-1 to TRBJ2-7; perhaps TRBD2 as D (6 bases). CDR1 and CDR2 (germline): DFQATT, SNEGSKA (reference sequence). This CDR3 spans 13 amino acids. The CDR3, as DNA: TGCAGTGCTAGAGATCGGGACTCCTACAAGCAGTACTAC. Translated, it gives CSARDRDSYKQYY.

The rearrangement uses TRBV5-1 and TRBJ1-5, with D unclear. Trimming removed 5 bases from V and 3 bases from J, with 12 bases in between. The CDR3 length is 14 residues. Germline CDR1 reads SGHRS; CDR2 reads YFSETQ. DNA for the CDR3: TGCGCCAGCAGTTCCAGGATAGCCAATCAGCCCCAGCATTTT. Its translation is CASSSRIANQPQHF.

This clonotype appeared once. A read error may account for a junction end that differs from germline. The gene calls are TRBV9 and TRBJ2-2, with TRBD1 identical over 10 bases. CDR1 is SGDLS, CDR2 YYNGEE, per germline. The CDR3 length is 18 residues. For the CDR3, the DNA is TGCGCCAGCAGCCCTCCGGCGGGACAGGGGTTGGACACCGAGGAGCTGTTTTTT. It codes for CASSPPAGQGLDTEELFF.

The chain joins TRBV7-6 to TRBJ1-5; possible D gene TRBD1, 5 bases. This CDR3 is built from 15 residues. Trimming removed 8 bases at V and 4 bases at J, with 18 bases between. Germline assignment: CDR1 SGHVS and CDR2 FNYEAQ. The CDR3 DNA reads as TGTGCCAGCTCGCCCGGGGCCGAACGAAATCAGCCCCAGCATTTT. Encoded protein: CASSPGAERNQPQHF. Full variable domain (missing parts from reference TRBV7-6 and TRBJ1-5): GAGVSQSPRYKVTKRGQDVALRCDPISGHVSLYWYRQALGQGPEFLTYFNYEAQQDKSGLPNDRFSAERPEGSISTLTIQRTEQRDSAMYRCASSPGAERNQPQHFGDGTRLSIL.

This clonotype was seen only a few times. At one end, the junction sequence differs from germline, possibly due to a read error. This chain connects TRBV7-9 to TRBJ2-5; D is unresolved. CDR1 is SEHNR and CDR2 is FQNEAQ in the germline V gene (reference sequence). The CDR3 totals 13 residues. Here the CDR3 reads CASAWAQQETQYF. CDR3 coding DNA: TGCGCCAGCGCGTGGGCACAACAAGAGACCCAGTACTTC.

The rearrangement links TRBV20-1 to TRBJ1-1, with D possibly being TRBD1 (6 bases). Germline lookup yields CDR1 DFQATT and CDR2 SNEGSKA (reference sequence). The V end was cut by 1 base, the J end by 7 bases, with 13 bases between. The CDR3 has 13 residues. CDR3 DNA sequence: TGCAGTGCTAGAGTTGGAAGACAGGATGAAGCTTTCTTT. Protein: CSARVGRQDEAFF.